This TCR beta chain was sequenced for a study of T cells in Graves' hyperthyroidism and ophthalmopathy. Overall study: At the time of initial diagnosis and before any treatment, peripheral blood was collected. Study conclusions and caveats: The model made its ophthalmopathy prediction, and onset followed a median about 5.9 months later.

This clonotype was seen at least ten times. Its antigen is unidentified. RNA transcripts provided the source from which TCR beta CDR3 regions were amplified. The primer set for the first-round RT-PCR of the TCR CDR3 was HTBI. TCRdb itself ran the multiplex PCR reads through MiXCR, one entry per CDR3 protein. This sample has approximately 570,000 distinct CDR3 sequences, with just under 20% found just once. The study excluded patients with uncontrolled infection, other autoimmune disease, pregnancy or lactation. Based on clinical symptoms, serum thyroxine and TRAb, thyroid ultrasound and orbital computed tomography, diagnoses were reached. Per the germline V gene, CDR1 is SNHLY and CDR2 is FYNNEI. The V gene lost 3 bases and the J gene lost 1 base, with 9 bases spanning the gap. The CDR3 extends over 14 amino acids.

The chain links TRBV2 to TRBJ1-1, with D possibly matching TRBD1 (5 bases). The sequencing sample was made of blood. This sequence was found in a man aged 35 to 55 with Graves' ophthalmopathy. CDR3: CASSDQGWNTEAFF. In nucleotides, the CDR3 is TGTGCCAGCAGTGATCAGGGATGGAACACTGAAGCTTTCTTT.